This T cell receptor beta chain was recovered during a study of CD8 T cells in Susac syndrome. The multiple sclerosis controls were treatment-naive patients, and their relapsing-remitting disease was stable or active. It was negative isolation that provided the CD8+ and CD4+ T cells, whereas TEMRA cells were enriched by FACS. Random hexamers were used to reverse transcribe an amount of about 0.5 to 1 ug RNA. The immunoSEQ assay covered 54 Vbeta and 13 Jbeta segments for CDR3. TCRdb passed the immunoSEQ multiplex PCR reads through MiXCR, listing each CDR3 protein once. The sample yields about 250,000 distinct CDR3 sequences, 80% to 95% seen once. The TCR was taken from a human donor with multiple sclerosis. The sequenced material came from CD4+ T cells from PBMCs.

The CDR3 DNA sequence: TGTGCCTGGACGCCGGGGGGAATCACCCTCTACTTC. Translation gives CAWTPGGITLYF. This sequence joins TRBV30 and TRBJ2-7; 7 bases match TRBD2. Germline CDR1 is GTSNPN and CDR2 is SVGIG (reference sequence). The J segment lost 13 bases and the V segment lost 4 bases, leaving 13 bases of the junction unmatched. This CDR3 spans 12 amino acids.